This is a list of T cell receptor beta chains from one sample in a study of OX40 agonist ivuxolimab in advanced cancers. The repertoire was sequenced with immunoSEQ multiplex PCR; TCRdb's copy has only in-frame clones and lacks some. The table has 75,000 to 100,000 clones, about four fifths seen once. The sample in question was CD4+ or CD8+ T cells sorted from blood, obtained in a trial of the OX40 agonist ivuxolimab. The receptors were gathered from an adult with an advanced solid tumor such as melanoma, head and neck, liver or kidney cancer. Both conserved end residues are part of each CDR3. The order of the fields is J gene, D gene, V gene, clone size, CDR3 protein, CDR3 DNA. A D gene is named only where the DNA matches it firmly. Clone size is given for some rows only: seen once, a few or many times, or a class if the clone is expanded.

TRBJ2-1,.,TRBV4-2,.,CASSQDWVEQFF,TGTGCCAGCAGCCAAGATTGGGTTGAGCAGTTCTTC
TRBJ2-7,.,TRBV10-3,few,CAISVDAGPLYEQYF,TGTGCCATCAGTGTCGACGCAGGGCCCCTCTACGAGCAGTACTTC
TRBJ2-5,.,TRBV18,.,CASSPLSGAETQYF,TGTGCCAGCTCACCACTATCAGGGGCGGAGACCCAGTACTTC
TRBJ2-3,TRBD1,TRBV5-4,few,CASSLAAGGRGTDTQYF,TGTGCCAGCAGCTTGGCCGCAGGGGGCAGGGGGACAGATACGCAGTATTTT
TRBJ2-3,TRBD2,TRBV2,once,CASGRTSGGAVDTQYF,TGTGCCAGCGGGAGGACTAGCGGGGGGGCGGTAGATACGCAGTATTTT
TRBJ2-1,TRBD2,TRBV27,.,CASTSGFYNEQFF,TGTGCCTCCACTAGCGGATTCTACAATGAGCAGTTCTTC
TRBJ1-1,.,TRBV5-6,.,CASSFIGTEAFF,TGTGCCAGCAGCTTCATAGGGACTGAAGCTTTCTTT
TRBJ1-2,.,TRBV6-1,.,CASTLNYGYTF,TGTGCCAGCACACTTAACTATGGCTACACCTTC
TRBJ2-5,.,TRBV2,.,CASSDWGERETQYF,TGTGCCAGCAGTGATTGGGGGGAACGGGAGACCCAGTACTTC
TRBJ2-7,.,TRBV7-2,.,CASSLHNSYEQYF,TGTGCCAGCAGCTTGCACAACTCCTACGAGCAGTACTTC
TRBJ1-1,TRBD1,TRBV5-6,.,CASSTRQGRTEAFF,TGTGCCAGCAGCACCAGACAGGGGCGCACTGAAGCTTTCTTT
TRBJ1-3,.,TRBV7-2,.,CASSLAGAPFSGNTIYF,TGTGCCAGCAGCTTGGCAGGGGCTCCATTCTCTGGAAACACCATATATTTT
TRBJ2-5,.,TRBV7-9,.,CASSLGTAGHFQETQYF,TGTGCCAGCAGCTTAGGTACGGCAGGGCACTTTCAAGAGACCCAGTACTTC
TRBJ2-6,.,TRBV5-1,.,CASSLAGANVLTF,TGCGCCAGCAGCTTGGCTGGGGCCAACGTCCTGACTTTC
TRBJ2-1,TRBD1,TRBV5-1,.,CASSKRTGSDEQFF,TGCGCCAGCAGCAAACGGACAGGGAGCGATGAGCAGTTCTTC
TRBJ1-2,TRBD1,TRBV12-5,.,CASGEGQGAYGYTF,TGTGCTAGTGGTGAGGGACAGGGGGCCTATGGCTACACCTTC
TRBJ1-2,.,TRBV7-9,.,CASSRRTETNYGYTF,TGTGCCAGCAGCAGGCGGACAGAGACGAACTATGGCTACACCTTC
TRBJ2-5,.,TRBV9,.,CASSVGPGSLETQYF,TGTGCCAGCAGCGTGGGCCCGGGGAGTTTGGAGACCCAGTACTTC
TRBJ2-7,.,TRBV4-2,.,CASSQDGEPGYYEQYF,TGTGCCAGCAGCCAAGATGGAGAGCCAGGGTACTACGAGCAGTACTTC
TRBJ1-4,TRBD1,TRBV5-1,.,CASSLEGQGSEKLFF,TGCGCCAGCAGCTTGGAGGGACAGGGGAGCGAAAAACTGTTTTTT
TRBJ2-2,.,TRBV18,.,CASSPSGSANTGELFF,TGTGCCAGCTCACCCTCGGGTTCAGCGAACACCGGGGAGCTGTTTTTT
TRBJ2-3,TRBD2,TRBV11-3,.,CASSLGGAGGSDTQYF,TGTGCCAGCAGCTTAGGAGGAGCGGGAGGCTCAGATACGCAGTATTTT
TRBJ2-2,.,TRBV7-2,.,CASSLLSGATGELFF,TGTGCCAGCAGCTTGCTTTCGGGGGCTACCGGGGAGCTGTTTTTT
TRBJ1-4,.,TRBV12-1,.,CASSSGTGEEKLFF,TGTGCCAGCAGCTCCGGGACAGGTGAAGAAAAACTGTTTTTT
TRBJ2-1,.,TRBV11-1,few,CASSSPNEQFF,TGTGCCAGCAGCTCCCCCAATGAGCAGTTCTTC
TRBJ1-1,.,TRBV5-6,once,CASSVADRLAFF,TGTGCCAGCAGCGTCGCGGATCGTTTAGCTTTCTTT
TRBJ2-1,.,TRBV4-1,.,CASSPWGDEQFF,TGCGCCAGCAGCCCCTGGGGGGATGAGCAGTTCTTC
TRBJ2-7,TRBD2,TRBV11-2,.,CASSLGSLAAIYEQYF,TGTGCCAGCAGCTTGGGGTCACTAGCGGCCATCTACGAGCAGTACTTC
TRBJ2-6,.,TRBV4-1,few,CASSQDRGDSFSGANVLTF,TGCGCCAGCAGCCAAGATCGGGGGGACAGTTTCTCTGGGGCCAACGTCCTGACTTTC
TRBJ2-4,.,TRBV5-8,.,CASSLLLRVGAKNIQYF,TGTGCCAGCAGCTTGCTCTTGCGGGTGGGGGCCAAAAACATTCAGTACTTC
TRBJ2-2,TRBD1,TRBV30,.,CAWSGYRGRTGELFF,TGTGCCTGGAGTGGATACAGGGGGCGCACCGGGGAGCTGTTTTTT
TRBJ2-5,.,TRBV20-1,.,CSARPQETQYF,TGCAGTGCTAGGCCTCAAGAGACCCAGTACTTC
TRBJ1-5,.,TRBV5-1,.,CASSAQGGNQPQHF,TGCGCCAGCAGCGCACAGGGTGGAAATCAGCCCCAGCATTTT
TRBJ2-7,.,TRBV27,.,CASSPGLRYEQYF,TGTGCCAGCAGTCCGGGACTCCGCTACGAGCAGTACTTC
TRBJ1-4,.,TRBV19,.,CASSVGDLTNEKLFF,TGTGCCAGTAGTGTCGGGGACCTTACTAATGAAAAACTGTTTTTT
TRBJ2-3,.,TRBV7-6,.,CASSLKGDTQYF,TGTGCCAGCAGCTTAAAGGGAGATACGCAGTATTTT